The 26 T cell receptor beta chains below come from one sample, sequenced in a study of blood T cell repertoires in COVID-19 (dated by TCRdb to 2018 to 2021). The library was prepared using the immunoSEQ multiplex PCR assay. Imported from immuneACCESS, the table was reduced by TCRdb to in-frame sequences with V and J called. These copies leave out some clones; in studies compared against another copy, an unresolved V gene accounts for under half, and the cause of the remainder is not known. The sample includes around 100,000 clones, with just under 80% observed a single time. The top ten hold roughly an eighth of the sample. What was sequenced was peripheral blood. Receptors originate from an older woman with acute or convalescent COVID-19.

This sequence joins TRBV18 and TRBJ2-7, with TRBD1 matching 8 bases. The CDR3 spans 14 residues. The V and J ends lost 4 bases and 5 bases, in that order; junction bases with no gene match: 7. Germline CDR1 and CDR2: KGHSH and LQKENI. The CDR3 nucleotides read TGTGCCAGCTCACTCGTGACAGGGGACGACGAGCAGTACTTC. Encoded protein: CASSLVTGDDEQYF.

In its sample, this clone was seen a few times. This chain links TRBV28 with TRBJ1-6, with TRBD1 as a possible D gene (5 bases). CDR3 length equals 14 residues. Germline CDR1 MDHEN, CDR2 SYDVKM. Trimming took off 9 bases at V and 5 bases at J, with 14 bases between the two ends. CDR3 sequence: CASKRGFDNSPLHF. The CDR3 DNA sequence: TGTGCCAGTAAAAGGGGTTTCGATAATTCACCCCTCCACTTT.

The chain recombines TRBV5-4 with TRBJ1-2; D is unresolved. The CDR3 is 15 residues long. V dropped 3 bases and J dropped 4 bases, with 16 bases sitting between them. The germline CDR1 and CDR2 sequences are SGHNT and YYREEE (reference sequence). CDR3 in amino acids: CASSSNPVGGYGYTF. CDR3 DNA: TGTGCCAGCAGCTCAAACCCGGTTGGCGGCTATGGCTACACCTTC.

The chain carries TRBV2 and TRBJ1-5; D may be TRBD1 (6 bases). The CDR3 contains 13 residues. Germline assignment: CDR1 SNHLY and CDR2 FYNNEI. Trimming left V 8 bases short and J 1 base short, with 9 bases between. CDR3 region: CASGGQSNQPQHF. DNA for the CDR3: TGTGCCAGCGGTGGACAGAGCAATCAGCCCCAGCATTTT.

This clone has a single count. CDR3 amino acids: CASSQGLNEKLFF. CDR3 DNA sequence: TGTGCCAGCAGTCAGGGTCTTAATGAAAAACTGTTTTTT. The chain has TRBV12-3 or TRBV12-4 and TRBJ1-4, with D possibly matching TRBD1 (5 bases). The CDR3 runs 13 residues. Trimming left V 5 bases short and J 4 bases short, with 8 bases between.

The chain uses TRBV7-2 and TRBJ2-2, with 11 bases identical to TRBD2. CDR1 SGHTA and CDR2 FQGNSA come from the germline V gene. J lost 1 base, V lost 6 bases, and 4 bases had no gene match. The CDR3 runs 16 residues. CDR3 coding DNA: TGTGCCAGCAGAACGCTAGCGGGGGGGAACACCGGGGAGCTGTTTTTT. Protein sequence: CASRTLAGGNTGELFF. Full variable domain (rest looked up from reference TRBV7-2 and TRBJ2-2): GAGVSQSPSNKVTEKGKDVELRCDPISGHTALYWYRQSLGQGLEFLIYFQGNSAPDKSGLPSDRFSAERTGGSVSTLTIQRTQQEDSAVYLCASRTLAGGNTGELFFGEGSRLTVL.

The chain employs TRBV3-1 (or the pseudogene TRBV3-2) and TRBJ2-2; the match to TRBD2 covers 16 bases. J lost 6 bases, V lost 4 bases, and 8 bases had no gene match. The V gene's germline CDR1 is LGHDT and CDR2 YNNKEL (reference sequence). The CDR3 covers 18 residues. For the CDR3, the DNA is TGTGCCAGCAGCCCCGGGGGACTAGCGGGGGGGCGCGCCGGGGAGCTGTTTTTT. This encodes CASSPGGLAGGRAGELFF.

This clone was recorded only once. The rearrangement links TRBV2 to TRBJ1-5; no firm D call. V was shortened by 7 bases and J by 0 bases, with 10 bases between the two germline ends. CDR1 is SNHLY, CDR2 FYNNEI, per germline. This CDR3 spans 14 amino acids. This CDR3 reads CASTLQYSNQPQHF. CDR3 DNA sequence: TGTGCCAGCACCTTACAGTATAGCAATCAGCCCCAGCATTTT.

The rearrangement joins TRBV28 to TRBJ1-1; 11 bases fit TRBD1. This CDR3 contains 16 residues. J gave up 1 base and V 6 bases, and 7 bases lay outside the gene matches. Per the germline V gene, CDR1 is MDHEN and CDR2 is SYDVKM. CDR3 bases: TGTGCCAGCAGAATCCCGGGACAGGGGGGGAACACTGAAGCTTTCTTT. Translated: CASRIPGQGGNTEAFF. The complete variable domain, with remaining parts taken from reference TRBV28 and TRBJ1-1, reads DVKVTQSSRYLVKRTGEKVFLECVQDMDHENMFWYRQDPGLGLRLIYFSYDVKMKEKGDIPEGYSVSREKKERFSLILESASTNQTSMYLCASRIPGQGGNTEAFFGQGTRLTVV.

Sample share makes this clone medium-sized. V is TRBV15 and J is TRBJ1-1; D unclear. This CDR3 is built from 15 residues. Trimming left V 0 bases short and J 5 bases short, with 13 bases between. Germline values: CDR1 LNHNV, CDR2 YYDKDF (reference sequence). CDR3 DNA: TGTGCCACCAGCAGAGATCCGACGGAGTGGACTGAAGCTTTCTTT. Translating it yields CATSRDPTEWTEAFF.

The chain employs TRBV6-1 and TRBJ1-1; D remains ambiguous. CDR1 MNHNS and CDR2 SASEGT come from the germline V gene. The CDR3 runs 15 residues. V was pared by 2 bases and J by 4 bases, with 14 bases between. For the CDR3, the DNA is TGTGCCAGCAGTGAAAAGAGCGGCGCAAGCACTGAAGCTTTCTTT. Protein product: CASSEKSGASTEAFF.

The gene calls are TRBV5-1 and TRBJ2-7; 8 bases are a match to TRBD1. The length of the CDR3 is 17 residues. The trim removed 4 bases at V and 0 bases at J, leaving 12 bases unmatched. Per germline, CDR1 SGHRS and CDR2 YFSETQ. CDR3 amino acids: CASSRRDRIVISYEQYV. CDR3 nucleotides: TGCGCCAGCAGCAGAAGGGACAGGATCGTTATCTCCTACGAGCAGTACGTC.

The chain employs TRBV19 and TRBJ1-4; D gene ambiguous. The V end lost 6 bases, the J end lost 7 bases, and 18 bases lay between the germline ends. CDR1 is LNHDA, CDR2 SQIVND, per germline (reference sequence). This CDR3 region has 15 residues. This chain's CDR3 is CASSMRSPTGEKLFF. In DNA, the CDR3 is TGTGCCAGTAGCATGAGGTCGCCTACTGGTGAAAAACTGTTTTTT.

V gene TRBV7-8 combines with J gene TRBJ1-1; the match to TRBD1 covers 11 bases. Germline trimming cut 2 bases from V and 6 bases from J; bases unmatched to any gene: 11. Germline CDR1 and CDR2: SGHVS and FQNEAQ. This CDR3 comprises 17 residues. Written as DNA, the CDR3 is TGTGCCAGCAGCTTAAGGGTCCCGGGACAGGGGGGGCCTGAAGCTTTCTTT. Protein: CASSLRVPGQGGPEAFF.

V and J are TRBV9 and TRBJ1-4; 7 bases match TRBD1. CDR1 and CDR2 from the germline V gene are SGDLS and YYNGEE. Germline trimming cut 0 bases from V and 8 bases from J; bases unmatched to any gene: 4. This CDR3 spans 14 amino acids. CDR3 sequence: CASSVGAGGEKLFF. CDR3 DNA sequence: TGTGCCAGCAGCGTAGGGGCAGGGGGAGAAAAACTGTTTTTT. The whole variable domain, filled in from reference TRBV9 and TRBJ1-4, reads DSGVTQTPKHLITATGQRVTLRCSPRSGDLSVYWYQQSLDQGLQFLIQYYNGEERAKGNILERFSAQQFPDLHSELNLSSLELGDSALYFCASSVGAGGEKLFFGSGTQLSVL.

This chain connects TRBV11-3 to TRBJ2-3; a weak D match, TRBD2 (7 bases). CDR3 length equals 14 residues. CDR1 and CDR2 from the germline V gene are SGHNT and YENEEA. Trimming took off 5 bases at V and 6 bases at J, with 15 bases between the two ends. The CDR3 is CASSIRGGEDTQYF. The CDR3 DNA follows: TGTGCCAGCAGCATCAGGGGAGGGGAGGATACGCAGTATTTT.

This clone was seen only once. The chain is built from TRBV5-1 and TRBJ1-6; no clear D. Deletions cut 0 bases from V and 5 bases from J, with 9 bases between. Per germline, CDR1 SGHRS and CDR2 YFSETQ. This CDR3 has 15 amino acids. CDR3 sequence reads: CASSLGAGDNSPLHF. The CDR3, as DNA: TGCGCCAGCAGCTTGGGGGCAGGTGATAATTCACCCCTCCACTTT.

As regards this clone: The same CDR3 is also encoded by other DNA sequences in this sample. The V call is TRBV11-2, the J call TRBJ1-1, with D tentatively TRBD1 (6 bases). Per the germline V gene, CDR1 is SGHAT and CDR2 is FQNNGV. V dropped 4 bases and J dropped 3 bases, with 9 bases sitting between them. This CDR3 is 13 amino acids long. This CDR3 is CASSYSGDTEAFF. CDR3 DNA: TGTGCCAGCAGCTATTCAGGGGACACTGAAGCTTTCTTT.

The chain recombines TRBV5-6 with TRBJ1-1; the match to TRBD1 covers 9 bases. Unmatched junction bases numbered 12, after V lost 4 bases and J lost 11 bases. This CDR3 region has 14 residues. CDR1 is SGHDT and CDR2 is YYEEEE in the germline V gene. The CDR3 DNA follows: TGTGCCAGCAGCCCGGGGACAGGGAAGATTTGGGCTTTCTTT. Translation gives CASSPGTGKIWAFF. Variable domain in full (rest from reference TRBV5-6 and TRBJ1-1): DAGVTQSPTHLIKTRGQQVTLRCSPKSGHDTVSWYQQALGQGPQFIFQYYEEEERQRGNFPDRFSGHQFPNYSSELNVNALLLGDSALYLCASSPGTGKIWAFFGQGTRLTVV.

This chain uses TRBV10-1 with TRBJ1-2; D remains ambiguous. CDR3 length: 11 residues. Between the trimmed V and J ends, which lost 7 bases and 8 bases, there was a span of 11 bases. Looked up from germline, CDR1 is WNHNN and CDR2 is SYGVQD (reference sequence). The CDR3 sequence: CASINDQGYTF. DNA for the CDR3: TGCGCCAGCATTAACGATCAGGGCTACACCTTC.

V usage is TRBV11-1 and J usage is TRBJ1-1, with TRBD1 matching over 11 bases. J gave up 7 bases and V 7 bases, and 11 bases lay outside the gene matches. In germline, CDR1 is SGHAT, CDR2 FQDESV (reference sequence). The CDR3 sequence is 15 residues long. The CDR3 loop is CASTPDGTGGVEAFF. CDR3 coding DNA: TGTGCCAGCACCCCAGATGGGACAGGGGGTGTTGAAGCTTTCTTT.

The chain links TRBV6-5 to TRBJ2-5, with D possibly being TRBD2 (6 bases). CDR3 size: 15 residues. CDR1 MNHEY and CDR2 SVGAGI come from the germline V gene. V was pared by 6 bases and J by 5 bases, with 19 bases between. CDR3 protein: CASSYGLHGGETQYF. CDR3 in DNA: TGTGCCAGCAGCTACGGACTCCATGGAGGGGAGACCCAGTACTTC.

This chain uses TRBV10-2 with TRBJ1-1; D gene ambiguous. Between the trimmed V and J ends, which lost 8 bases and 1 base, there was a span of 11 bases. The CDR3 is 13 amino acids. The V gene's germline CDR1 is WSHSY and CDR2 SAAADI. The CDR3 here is CASQKERNTEAFF. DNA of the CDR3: TGCGCCAGCCAGAAGGAGAGGAACACTGAAGCTTTCTTT.

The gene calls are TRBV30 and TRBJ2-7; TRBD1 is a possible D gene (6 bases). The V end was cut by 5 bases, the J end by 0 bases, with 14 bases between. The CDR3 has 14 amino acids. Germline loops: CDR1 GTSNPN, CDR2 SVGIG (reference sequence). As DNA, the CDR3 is TGTGCCTGGTCCAGAGGGGGAACCTCCTACGAGCAGTACGTC. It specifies CAWSRGGTSYEQYV.

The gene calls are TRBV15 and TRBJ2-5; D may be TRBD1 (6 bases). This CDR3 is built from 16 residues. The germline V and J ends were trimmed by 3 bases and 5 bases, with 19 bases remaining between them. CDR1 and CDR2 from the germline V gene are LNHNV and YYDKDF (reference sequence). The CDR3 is CATSSERSGAGETQYF. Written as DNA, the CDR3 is TGTGCCACCAGCAGTGAGAGGTCAGGGGCCGGCGAGACCCAGTACTTC.

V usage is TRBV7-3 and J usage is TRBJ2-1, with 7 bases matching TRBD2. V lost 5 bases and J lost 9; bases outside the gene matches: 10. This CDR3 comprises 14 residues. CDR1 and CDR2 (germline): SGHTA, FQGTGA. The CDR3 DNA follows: TGTGCCAGCAGCCCCAGCTGGGGGGAGGGTGAGCAGTTCTTC. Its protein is CASSPSWGEGEQFF.